A selection of T cell receptor beta chains follows, all from one sample in a study of cytomegalovirus exposure and HLA in healthy donors. TCRdb keeps only in-frame clones here, not all; method: immunoSEQ multiplex PCR. Here the sample spans some 120,000 clones, about 59% being singletons. The sample taken for sequencing was PBMCs. Source of these receptors: a woman aged 35 to 49 in good health and CMV-seropositive. CDR3s include the opening cysteine and the closing phenylalanine or tryptophan. Fields, in order: D gene, V gene, J gene, CDR3 DNA, CDR3 protein. A D gene is named only where the DNA matches it firmly.

>NA|TRBV7-2|TRBJ2-7
TGTGCCAGCAGCTTAGAGGGGGGGTCCACCTACGAGCAGTACTTC
CASSLEGGSTYEQYF
>NA|TRBV6-1|TRBJ1-4
TGTGCCAGTTGTGAGTGGGGGCCTTCGGAAAAACTGTTTTTT
CASCEWGPSEKLFF
>NA|TRBV5-1|TRBJ2-7
TGCGCCAGCAGCCTCCGGGACCAGGGGAGTGCGGCGTACGAGCAGTACTTC
CASSLRDQGSAAYEQYF
>TRBD2|TRBV11-2|TRBJ2-7
TGTGCCAGCAGTGACTCGTCCGGGACTAGCTACGAGCAGTACTTC
CASSDSSGTSYEQYF
>NA|TRBV28|TRBJ1-3
TGTGCCAGCAGTTTCGGCCTGGTCGGGTACACCATATATTTT
CASSFGLVGYTIYF
>NA|TRBV29-1|TRBJ1-1
TGCAGCGTTGAGCGGGGTTTGAACACTGAAGCTTTCTTT
CSVERGLNTEAFF
>NA|TRBV6-4|TRBJ1-2
TGTGCCAGCAGTGTCTCCGGCGGCGGCACCTATGGCTACACCTTC
CASSVSGGGTYGYTF
>TRBD2|TRBV2|TRBJ2-7
TGTGCCAGCGAGGGGCGGGAGCGCTCCTACGAGCAGTACTTC
CASEGRERSYEQYF
>NA|TRBV9|TRBJ1-4
TGTGCCAGCAGCCCTAAGACAGCAACTGAAAAACTGTTTTTT
CASSPKTATEKLFF
>NA|TRBV29-1|TRBJ2-1
TGCAGCGTTGTAACGCGGGACTCCTACAATGAGCAGTTCTTC
CSVVTRDSYNEQFF
>NA|TRBV19|TRBJ1-1
TGTGCCACCACCCCAGGTGGCGACACTGAAGCTTTCTTT
CATTPGGDTEAFF